This TCR beta chain was profiled in a study of blood T cell repertoires in COVID-19. From germline, CDR1 is GTSNPN and CDR2 SVGIG (reference sequence). This CDR3 contains 14 residues. After removal of 3 bases from V and 5 bases from J, the junction contained 4 bases not matched to a gene. Only in-frame clones appear in the TCRdb table, and some are missing; sequencing was by immunoSEQ multiplex PCR. The sample yields 240,000 or so clones, 88% seen once. The chain is built from TRBV30 and TRBJ2-3; 11 bases are a match to TRBD2. Sequencing was carried out using peripheral blood. The TCR originated in a woman aged 40 to 50 who had recovered from COVID-19. Written as DNA, the CDR3 is TGTGCCTGGAGCCCAGGACTAGCGGGAGATACGCAGTATTTT. This translates into CAWSPGLAGDTQYF.